What follows is one T cell receptor (beta chain) and its context. Its target is not known. This entry is derived from a study of cytomegalovirus exposure and HLA in healthy donors. Study observations and caveats: The study put 150 or so TCR beta chains on its list as cytomegalovirus-associated.

Trimming left V 4 bases short and J 10 bases short, with 20 bases between. Germline CDR1 is SGHTA and CDR2 is FQGNSA. The CDR3 runs to 15 residues. 60 Vbeta and 13 Jbeta primers were used in PCR. Assay used: immunoSEQ multiplex PCR; TCRdb lists only in-frame clones, some missing. The repertoire table contains 150,000 or so clones. The sequence was collected from a woman aged 50 to 60 in good health and CMV-seronegative. This chain uses TRBV7-2 with TRBJ2-1; TRBD1 is a possible D gene (7 bases). The sample consisted of PBMCs. CDR3 amino acids: CASSSKGGDSLEQFF. The CDR3 DNA is TGTGCCAGCAGCTCCAAAGGAGGGGACAGTCTGGAGCAGTTCTTC.